Presented here are 16 T cell receptor beta chains from one specimen sequenced in a study of blood T cell repertoires in COVID-19 (TCRdb year 2020). Receptors were amplified or captured by the immunoSEQ multiplex PCR assay. Sourced from immuneACCESS, this table was stored by TCRdb with only in-frame sequences that have V and J called. A share of the clones is absent; for the studies checked, an unresolved V gene accounts for under half, and the remainder has no known explanation. This sample gives approximately 210,000 clones in total; around 82% of them show up just once. The ten top clones hold approximately 4.3% of the sample. Sequenced input: PBMCs or T cells enriched from blood (not recorded which). The source is a man aged 25-40 years with acute COVID-19.

This clone was observed a single time. The gene calls are TRBV13 and TRBJ2-7, with D perhaps matching TRBD1 (5 bases). Germline V gene sequence: CDR1 PRHDT, CDR2 FYEKMQ (reference sequence). V was shortened by 5 bases and J by 0 bases, with 17 bases between the two germline ends. This CDR3 has 16 amino acids. The CDR3 DNA reads TGTGCCAGCAGCCGAAACAGGCTAGGTTCCTCCTACGAGCAGTACTTC. This gives the protein CASSRNRLGSSYEQYF.

V gene TRBV5-1 combines with J gene TRBJ2-7; D might be TRBD1 (6 bases). The germline V gene encodes CDR1 SGHRS and CDR2 YFSETQ. V was pared by 4 bases and J by 4 bases, with 12 bases between. This CDR3 has 13 amino acids. This chain's CDR3 is CASSHGQSYEQYF. DNA of the CDR3: TGCGCCAGCAGCCACGGACAGTCGTACGAGCAGTACTTC.

The genes are TRBV6-5 and TRBJ2-5, with 7 bases lining up with TRBD1. With 11 bases clipped from V and 5 bases from J, the junction kept 8 bases outside the gene matches. The length of the CDR3 is 12 residues. Germline CDR1 reads MNHEY; CDR2 reads SVGAGI. The CDR3 DNA sequence: TGTGCCGTCGACAGGGCATGGGAGACCCAGTACTTC. Protein: CAVDRAWETQYF.

The chain is built from TRBV7-9 and TRBJ1-1; weak D call: TRBD1 (5 bases). CDR1 is SEHNR, CDR2 FQNEAQ, per germline (reference sequence). Between the trimmed V and J ends, which lost 4 bases and 2 bases, there was a span of 23 bases. The CDR3 contains 18 residues. The CDR3 DNA is TGTGCCAGCAGCTCCGCTGTGGGGGGGGTGAGTGGTAACACTGAAGCTTTCTTT. It specifies CASSSAVGGVSGNTEAFF.

CDR3 sequence (DNA): TGTGCCAGCAGACCAAAATGGGGGGGGAACACTGAAGCTTTCTTT. Amino acids: CASRPKWGGNTEAFF. V usage is TRBV2 and J usage is TRBJ1-1; possibly TRBD1 for D (5 bases). Trimming pared 6 bases from V and 1 base from J, leaving 15 bases between. The germline CDR1 and CDR2 sequences are SNHLY and FYNNEI. This CDR3 comprises 15 residues. Based on the CDR3 plus reference TRBV2 and TRBJ1-1, the full variable domain is EPEVTQTPSHQVTQMGQEVILRCVPISNHLYFYWYRQILGQKVEFLVSFYNNEISEKSEIFDDQFSVERPDGSNFTLKIRSTKLEDSAMYFCASRPKWGGNTEAFFGQGTRLTVV.

The chain combines TRBV6-5 with TRBJ2-3, with 9 positions matching TRBD1. CDR1 MNHEY and CDR2 SVGAGI come from the germline V gene. J gave up 5 bases and V 8 bases, and 11 bases lay outside the gene matches. CDR3 length: 15 amino acids. The CDR3 nucleotides are TGTGCCAGCCCTTTAACAGGGGGCGATTTAGATACGCAGTATTTT. Protein: CASPLTGGDLDTQYF.

The CDR3 loop is CASSLTGLAGDPGEQFF. CDR3 bases: TGTGCCAGCAGTTTAACCGGACTAGCGGGGGACCCCGGGGAGCAGTTCTTC. The chain recombines TRBV28 with TRBJ2-1; 13 positions match TRBD2. This CDR3 spans 17 amino acids. Germline trimming cut 2 bases from V and 10 bases from J; bases unmatched to any gene: 11. Germline-derived CDR1 and CDR2 are MDHEN and SYDVKM.

The CDR3 sequence: CASSTPSGGKETQYF. CDR3 DNA sequence: TGTGCCAGCAGCACCCCTAGCGGGGGGAAAGAGACCCAGTACTTC. The rearrangement uses TRBV5-5 and TRBJ2-5; TRBD2 aligns across 11 bases. Germline CDR1 is SGHKS and CDR2 is YYEKEE (reference sequence). V lost 4 bases, J lost 3 bases, and 5 bases stayed unmatched. The CDR3 extends over 15 amino acids. The full variable domain, its missing parts supplied by reference TRBV5-5 and TRBJ2-5, is DAGVTQSPTHLIKTRGQQVTLRCSPISGHKSVSWYQQVLGQGPQFIFQYYEKEERGRGNFPDRFSARQFPNYSSELNVNALLLGDSALYLCASSTPSGGKETQYFGPGTRLLVL.

The gene calls are TRBV2 and TRBJ1-6; D possibly corresponds to TRBD1 (6 bases). Germline V lookup: CDR1 SNHLY, CDR2 FYNNEI. The CDR3 has 13 amino acids. V was shortened by 11 bases and J by 7 bases, with 15 bases between the two germline ends. The CDR3: CAARGQGNSPLHF. In nucleotides, the CDR3 is TGTGCCGCCAGGGGCCAGGGAAATTCACCCCTCCACTTT. The full variable domain, rest sourced from reference TRBV2 and TRBJ1-6, is EPEVTQTPSHQVTQMGQEVILRCVPISNHLYFYWYRQILGQKVEFLVSFYNNEISEKSEIFDDQFSVERPDGSNFTLKIRSTKLEDSAMYFCAARGQGNSPLHFGNGTRLTVT.

The gene calls are TRBV30 and TRBJ1-2, with 8 bases matching TRBD1. The J segment lost 6 bases and the V segment lost 7 bases, leaving 7 bases of the junction unmatched. The CDR3 is 12 residues long. From germline, CDR1 is GTSNPN and CDR2 SVGIG (reference sequence). The CDR3 reads CASMPGGNGYTF. CDR3 in DNA: TGTGCCTCTATGCCAGGGGGCAATGGCTACACCTTC. The full variable domain, in which reference TRBV30 and TRBJ1-2 provide the parts outside the CDR3, is SQTIHQWPATLVQPVGSPLSLECTVEGTSNPNLYWYRQAAGRGLQLLFYSVGIGQISSEVPQNLSASRPQDRQFILSSKKLLLSDSGFYLCASMPGGNGYTFGSGTRLTVV.

This chain links TRBV9 with TRBJ2-1, with 9 bases aligning to TRBD1. The CDR3 is 15 amino acids. CDR1 and CDR2 (germline): SGDLS, YYNGEE. V lost 2 bases and J lost 0; bases outside the gene matches: 0. The CDR3 loop is CASSVGQGSYNEQFF. CDR3 DNA sequence: TGTGCCAGCAGCGTGGGACAGGGCTCCTACAATGAGCAGTTCTTC.

The rearrangement uses TRBV11-3 and TRBJ2-3; 8 nucleotides align to TRBD1. CDR1 and CDR2 from the germline V gene are SGHNT and YENEEA. The CDR3 length is 14 residues. Trimming took 5 bases from V and 3 from J; bases not matched to a gene: 4. The CDR3 DNA sequence: TGTGCCAGCAGCACCGGACAGGGAACAGATACGCAGTATTTT. It is translated as CASSTGQGTDTQYF.

Turning to this clone: This may come from a read error, since a much larger clone is one base off. The rearrangement joins TRBV3-1 (or the pseudogene TRBV3-2) to TRBJ1-5; TRBD1 is a possible D gene (6 bases). Trimming took 4 bases from V and 2 from J, leaving 9 bases between them. CDR3 length: 14 residues. Germline V gene data show CDR1 as LGHDT and CDR2 as YNNKEL (reference sequence). Here the CDR3 DNA reads TGTGCCAGCAGCCCGGCAGGGGGCAATCAGCCCCAGCATTTT. Translating it yields CASSPAGGNQPQHF.

Ten or more counts support this clone. The chain combines TRBV5-6 with TRBJ2-5; possibly TRBD1 for D (6 bases). Deletions cut 0 bases from V and 5 bases from J, with 11 bases between. Per the germline V gene, CDR1 is SGHDT and CDR2 is YYEEEE. The CDR3 length is 14 residues. CDR3 protein: CASSLAGAGETQYF. In DNA, the CDR3 is TGTGCCAGCAGCTTGGCAGGGGCAGGGGAGACCCAGTACTTC.

The chain is built from TRBV3-1 (or the pseudogene TRBV3-2) and TRBJ1-5, with 8 bases lining up with TRBD1. The CDR3 totals 15 residues. Unmatched junction bases numbered 5, after V lost 0 bases and J lost 7 bases. CDR1 is LGHDT, CDR2 YNNKEL, per germline (reference sequence). This CDR3 reads CASSQEGGQGQPQHF. For the CDR3, the DNA is TGTGCCAGCAGCCAAGAGGGTGGACAGGGACAGCCCCAGCATTTT.

For the CDR3, the DNA is TGTGCCAGCAGCGAGGGATGGGCAGGGACTTGGGATTCACCCCTCCACTTT. It yields the protein CASSEGWAGTWDSPLHF. The genes are TRBV11-2 and TRBJ1-6; weak D call: TRBD1 (5 bases). V shed 5 bases and J shed 8 bases, with 22 bases lying between them. The CDR3 is 17 amino acids. Germline V gene lookup returns CDR1 SGHAT and CDR2 FQNNGV.